This T cell receptor (beta chain) came from a study of regulatory T cells in long-lasting Graves disease. As to time point: newly diagnosed GD, antithyroid drugs for less than 3 months. The authors made the TCR library using RNA they extracted from PBMCs. The collection involved drawing approximately 9 milliliters of peripheral blood into EDTA tubes. This clonotype was detected ten times or more. CDR3 regions were amplified by Arm-PCR using iRepertoire HTBI primers to build TCR beta libraries. TCRdb redid the calling of the multiplex PCR reads with MiXCR, one entry per CDR3 protein. Of a few hundred thousand distinct CDR3 sequences in the sample, roughly a fifth were seen once. The CDR3 is 13 residues long. The germline V gene has CDR1 MNHNS and CDR2 SASEGT. Trimming took 6 bases from V and 4 from J, leaving 9 bases between them.

This clonotype was obtained from a female donor with Graves disease. This specimen consisted of peripheral blood mononuclear cells (PBMCs), obtained at new diagnosis, from a patient treated with antithyroid drugs. This sequence joins TRBV6-1 and TRBJ2-2; no definite D call. CDR3: CASRTDFTGELFF. The CDR3 DNA is TGTGCCAGCAGAACAGATTTCACCGGGGAGCTGTTTTTT.